This TCR beta chain was retrieved from a study of pediatric ulcerative colitis. Study information: Disease was pancolitis in roughly 7 and left-sided in two, histology-confirmed.

Findings and caveats of the study: A couple of rectal clonotypes were found only in ulcerative colitis patients, all of them. Repertoires came from total lymphocyte DNA, so rare subsets like regulatory T cells may be missed.

This was a survey-level run. Profiled with immunoSEQ multiplex PCR; TCRdb holds only in-frame clones, not every one. Of roughly 70,000 clones in the sample, roughly 90% are singletons; the top ten hold approximately 3.4%. This clone has just one count. The antigen is unknown. The sequence was collected from a boy under 18 with severe ulcerative colitis. Input material: blood.

CDR3 sequence: CAWTLGDSYGYTF. The CDR3 region has the DNA TGTGCCTGGACCCTCGGGGATTCCTATGGCTACACCTTC. V is TRBV30 and J is TRBJ1-2; D call uncertain. This CDR3 spans 13 amino acids. Germline V gene lookup returns CDR1 GTSNPN and CDR2 SVGIG (reference sequence). V was clipped by 4 bases and J by 4 bases, with 13 bases between them.